The 5 T cell receptor beta chains in this list originate from one sample, sequenced in a study of blood T cells in healthy people across ages. Sample-barcoded 5' priming and a J-beta primer mix drove a second PCR of 7 to 11 cycles. TCRdb itself ran the 5' RACE reads through MiXCR, one entry per CDR3 protein. The top ten hold about 13% of the sample, which has 650,000 or so distinct CDR3 sequences, 52% seen once. Sequencing was carried out using blood. The receptors derive from a woman aged 80 or over in good health.

This clonotype came up many times. The rearrangement joins TRBV12-3 or TRBV12-4 to TRBJ2-1, with D possibly being TRBD2 (6 bases). The CDR3 runs to 14 residues. Trimming left V 7 bases short and J 4 bases short, with 14 bases between. The CDR3 nucleotides are TGTGCCAGCACGGCGGGACTCCTGTACAATGAGCAGTTCTTC. Encoded protein: CASTAGLLYNEQFF.

V is TRBV20-1 and J is TRBJ2-7; D ambiguous. This CDR3 region has 14 residues. The germline V gene has CDR1 DFQATT and CDR2 SNEGSKA (reference sequence). Trimming removed 0 bases at V and 2 bases at J, with 11 bases between. The CDR3 is CSARDLRLPYEQYF. CDR3 DNA: TGCAGTGCTAGAGATTTGAGACTCCCCTACGAGCAGTACTTC.

The chain is built from TRBV12-3 or TRBV12-4 and TRBJ2-4; TRBD2 matches 11 bases. The DNA end is a closer match to TRBJ2-7, so the J assignment may be wrong. The CDR3 consists of 14 residues. The CDR3 loop reads CASSRLAGPNEQYF. The CDR3 DNA is TGTGCCAGCAGTAGACTAGCGGGACCTAACGAGCAGTACTTC.

The rearrangement uses TRBV28 and TRBJ2-7; 9 nucleotides match TRBD1. The CDR3 totals 14 residues. The V and J ends lost 5 bases and 9 bases, in that order; junction bases with no gene match: 11. Germline loops: CDR1 MDHEN, CDR2 SYDVKM. The CDR3 loop is CASSPGQGIWGQYF. The CDR3 DNA follows: TGTGCCAGCAGTCCGGGACAGGGAATCTGGGGGCAGTACTTC. The full variable domain, in which reference TRBV28 and TRBJ2-7 provide the parts outside the CDR3, is DVKVTQSSRYLVKRTGEKVFLECVQDMDHENMFWYRQDPGLGLRLIYFSYDVKMKEKGDIPEGYSVSREKKERFSLILESASTNQTSMYLCASSPGQGIWGQYFGPGTRLTVT.

The DNA of the CDR3 is TGTGCCAGCAGCCAAGAGCATTTAGGCAGAACTGAAGCTTTCTTT. The encoded protein is CASSQEHLGRTEAFF. The rearrangement links TRBV14 to TRBJ1-1; D remains unclear. There are 15 residues in the CDR3. Germline values: CDR1 SGHDN, CDR2 FVKESK. Between the trimmed V and J ends, which lost 0 bases and 5 bases, there was a span of 13 bases.